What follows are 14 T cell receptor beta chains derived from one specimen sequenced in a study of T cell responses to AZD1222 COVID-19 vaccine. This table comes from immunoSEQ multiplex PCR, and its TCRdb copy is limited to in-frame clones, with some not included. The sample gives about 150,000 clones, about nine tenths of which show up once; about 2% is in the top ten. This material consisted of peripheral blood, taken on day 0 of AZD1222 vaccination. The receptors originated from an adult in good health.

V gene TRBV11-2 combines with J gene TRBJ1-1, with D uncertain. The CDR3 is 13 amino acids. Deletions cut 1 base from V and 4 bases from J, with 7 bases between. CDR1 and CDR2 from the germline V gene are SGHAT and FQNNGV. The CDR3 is CASSLGDVTEAFF. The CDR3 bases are TGTGCCAGCAGCTTAGGAGACGTCACTGAAGCTTTCTTT.

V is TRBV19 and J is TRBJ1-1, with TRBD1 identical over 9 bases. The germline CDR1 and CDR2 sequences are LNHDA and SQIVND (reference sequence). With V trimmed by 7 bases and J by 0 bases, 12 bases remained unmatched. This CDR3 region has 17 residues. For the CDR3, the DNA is TGTGCCAGTACGCTGCTCGGGACAGGGTACATGAACACTGAAGCTTTCTTT. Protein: CASTLLGTGYMNTEAFF.

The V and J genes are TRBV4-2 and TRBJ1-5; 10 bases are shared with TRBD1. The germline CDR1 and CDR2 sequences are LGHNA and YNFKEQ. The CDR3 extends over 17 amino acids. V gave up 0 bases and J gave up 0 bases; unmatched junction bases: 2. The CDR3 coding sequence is TGTGCCAGCAGCCAAGATGGGACAGGGGATAGCAATCAGCCCCAGCATTTT. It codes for CASSQDGTGDSNQPQHF.

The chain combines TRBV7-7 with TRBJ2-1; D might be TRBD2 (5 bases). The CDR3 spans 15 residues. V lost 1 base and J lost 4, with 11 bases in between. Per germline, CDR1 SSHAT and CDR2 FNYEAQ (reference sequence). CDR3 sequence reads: CASSLGSGQYNEQFF. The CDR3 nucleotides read TGTGCCAGCAGCTTAGGCAGCGGTCAATACAATGAGCAGTTCTTC.

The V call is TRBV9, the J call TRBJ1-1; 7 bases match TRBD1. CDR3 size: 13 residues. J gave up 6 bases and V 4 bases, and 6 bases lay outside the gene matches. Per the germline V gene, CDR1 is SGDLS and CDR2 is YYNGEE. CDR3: CASSLRQGSEAFF. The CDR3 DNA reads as TGTGCCAGCAGCCTTAGACAGGGTTCTGAAGCTTTCTTT.

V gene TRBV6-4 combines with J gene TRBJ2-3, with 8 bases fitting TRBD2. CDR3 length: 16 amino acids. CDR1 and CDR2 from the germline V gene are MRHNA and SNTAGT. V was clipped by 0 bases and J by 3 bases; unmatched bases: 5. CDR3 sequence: CASSDSSGSGTDTQYF. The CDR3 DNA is TGTGCCAGCAGTGACTCCAGCGGGAGCGGGACAGATACGCAGTATTTT.

Written as DNA, the CDR3 is TGCAGTGCTAGTCTCGACAGCTATGGCTACACCTTC. This gives the protein CSASLDSYGYTF. V and J are TRBV20-1 and TRBJ1-2; TRBD1 might be the D (5 bases). Germline CDR1 reads DFQATT; CDR2 reads SNEGSKA (reference sequence). This CDR3 comprises 12 residues. Deletions cut 3 bases from V and 4 bases from J, with 9 bases between.

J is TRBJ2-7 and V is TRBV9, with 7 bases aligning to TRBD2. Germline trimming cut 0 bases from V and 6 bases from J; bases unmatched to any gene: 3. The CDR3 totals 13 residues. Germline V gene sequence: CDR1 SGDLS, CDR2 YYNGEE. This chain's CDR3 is CASSVAGGSEQYF. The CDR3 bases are TGTGCCAGCAGCGTAGCGGGAGGTAGCGAGCAGTACTTC.

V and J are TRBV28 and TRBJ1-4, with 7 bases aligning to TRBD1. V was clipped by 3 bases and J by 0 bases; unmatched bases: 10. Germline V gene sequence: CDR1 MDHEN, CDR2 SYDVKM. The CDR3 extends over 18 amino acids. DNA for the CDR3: TGTGCCAGCAGTTTTGACGGGACAGAAGTCTCAACTAATGAAAAACTGTTTTTT. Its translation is CASSFDGTEVSTNEKLFF.

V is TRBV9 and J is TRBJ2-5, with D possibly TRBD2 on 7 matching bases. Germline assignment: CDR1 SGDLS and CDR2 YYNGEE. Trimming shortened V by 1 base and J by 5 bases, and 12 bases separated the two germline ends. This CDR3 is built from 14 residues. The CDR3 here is CASSVRGGEETQYF. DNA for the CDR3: TGTGCCAGCAGCGTAAGGGGGGGCGAGGAGACCCAGTACTTC.

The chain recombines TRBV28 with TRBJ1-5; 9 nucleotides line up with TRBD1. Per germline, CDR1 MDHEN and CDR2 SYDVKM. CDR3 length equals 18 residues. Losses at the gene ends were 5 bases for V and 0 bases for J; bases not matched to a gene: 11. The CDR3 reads CASSAYGTGLNSNQPQHF. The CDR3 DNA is TGTGCCAGCAGTGCCTACGGGACAGGGCTTAATAGCAATCAGCCCCAGCATTTT.

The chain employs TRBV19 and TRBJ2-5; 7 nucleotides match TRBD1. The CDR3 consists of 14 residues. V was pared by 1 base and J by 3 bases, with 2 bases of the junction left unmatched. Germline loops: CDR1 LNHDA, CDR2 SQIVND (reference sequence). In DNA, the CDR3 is TGTGCCAGTAGTATAGGACAGGGCAAAGAGACCCAGTACTTC. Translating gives CASSIGQGKETQYF.

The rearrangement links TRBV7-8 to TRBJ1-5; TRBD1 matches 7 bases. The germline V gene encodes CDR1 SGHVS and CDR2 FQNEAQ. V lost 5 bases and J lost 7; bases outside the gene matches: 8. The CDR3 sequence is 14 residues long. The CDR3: CASSTKTGEQPQHF. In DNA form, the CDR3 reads TGTGCCAGCAGCACTAAAACAGGGGAACAGCCCCAGCATTTT. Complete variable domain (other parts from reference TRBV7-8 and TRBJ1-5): GAGVSQSPRYKVAKRGQDVALRCDPISGHVSLFWYQQALGQGPEFLTYFQNEAQLDKSGLPSDRFFAERPEGSVSTLKIQRTQQEDSAVYLCASSTKTGEQPQHFGDGTRLSIL.

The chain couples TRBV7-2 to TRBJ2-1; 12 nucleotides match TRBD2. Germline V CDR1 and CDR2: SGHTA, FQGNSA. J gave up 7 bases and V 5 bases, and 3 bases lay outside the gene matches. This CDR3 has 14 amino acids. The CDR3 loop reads CASSTGTSGNEQFF. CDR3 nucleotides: TGTGCCAGCAGCACCGGGACTAGCGGGAATGAGCAGTTCTTC.